The clone carrying this TCR beta chain came up a few times. This sample was included in a study of patients and donors after allogeneic stem cell transplantation. Germline V gene data show CDR1 as SGDLS and CDR2 as YYNGEE. CDR3 length: 13 amino acids. V lost 0 bases, J lost 6 bases, and 10 bases lay in between. TCRdb passed the RT-PCR reads through MiXCR, listing each CDR3 protein once. The table includes roughly 880,000 distinct CDR3 sequences, approximately 18% detected once. This rearrangement joins TRBV9 to TRBJ2-7; no firm D call. The specimen was blood, either unsorted or a sorted T cell fraction (not recorded which). This receptor was obtained from a human donor who was either an allogeneic HSCT recipient or a stem cell or donor lymphocyte infusion donor (not recorded which). It is not recorded whose cells these are; they may come from a transplant donor. The CDR3 coding sequence is TGTGCCAGCAGCGTAGAGGGAACCGGCGAGCAGTACTTC. Its translation: CASSVEGTGEQYF.